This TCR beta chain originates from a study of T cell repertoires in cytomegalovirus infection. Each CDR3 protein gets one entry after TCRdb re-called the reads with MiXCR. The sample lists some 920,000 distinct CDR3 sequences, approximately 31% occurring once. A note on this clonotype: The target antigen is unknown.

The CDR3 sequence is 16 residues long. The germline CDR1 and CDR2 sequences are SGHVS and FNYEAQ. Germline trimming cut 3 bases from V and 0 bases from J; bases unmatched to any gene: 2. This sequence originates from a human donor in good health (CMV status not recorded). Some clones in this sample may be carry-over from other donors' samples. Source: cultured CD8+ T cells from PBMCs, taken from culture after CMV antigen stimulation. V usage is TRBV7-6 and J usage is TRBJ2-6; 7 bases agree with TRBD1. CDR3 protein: CASSFDRASGANVLTF. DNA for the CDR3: TGTGCCAGCAGCTTTGACAGGGCCTCTGGGGCCAACGTCCTGACTTTC.